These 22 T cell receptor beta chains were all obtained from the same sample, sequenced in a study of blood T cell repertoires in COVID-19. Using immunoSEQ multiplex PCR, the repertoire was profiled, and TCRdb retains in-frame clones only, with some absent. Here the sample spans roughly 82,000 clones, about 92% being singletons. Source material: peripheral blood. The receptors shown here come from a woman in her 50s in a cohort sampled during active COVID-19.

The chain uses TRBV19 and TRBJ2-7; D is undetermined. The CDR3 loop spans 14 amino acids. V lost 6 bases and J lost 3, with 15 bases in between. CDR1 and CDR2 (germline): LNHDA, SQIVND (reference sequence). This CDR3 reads CASSPTVQSYEQYF. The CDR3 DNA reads TGTGCCAGTAGCCCGACGGTACAGAGCTACGAGCAGTACTTC.

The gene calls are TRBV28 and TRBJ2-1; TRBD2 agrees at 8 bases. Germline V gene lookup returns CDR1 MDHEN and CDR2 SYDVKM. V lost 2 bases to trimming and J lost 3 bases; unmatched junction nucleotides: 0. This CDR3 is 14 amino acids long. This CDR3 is CASSLGTSYNEQFF. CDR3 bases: TGTGCCAGCAGTTTAGGGACTAGCTACAATGAGCAGTTCTTC.

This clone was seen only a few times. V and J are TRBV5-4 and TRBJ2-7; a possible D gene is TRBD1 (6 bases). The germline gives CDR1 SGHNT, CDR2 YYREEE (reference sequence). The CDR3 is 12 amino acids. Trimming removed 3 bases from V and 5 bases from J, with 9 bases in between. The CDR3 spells CASSSRGNEQYF. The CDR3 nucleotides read TGTGCCAGCAGCTCCAGGGGAAACGAGCAGTACTTC.

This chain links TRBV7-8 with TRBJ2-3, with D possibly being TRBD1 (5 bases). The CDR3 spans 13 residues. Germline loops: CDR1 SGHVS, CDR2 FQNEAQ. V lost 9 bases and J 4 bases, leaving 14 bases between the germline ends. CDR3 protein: CASVRVAPDTQYF. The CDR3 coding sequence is TGTGCCAGTGTCAGGGTAGCCCCAGATACGCAGTATTTT.

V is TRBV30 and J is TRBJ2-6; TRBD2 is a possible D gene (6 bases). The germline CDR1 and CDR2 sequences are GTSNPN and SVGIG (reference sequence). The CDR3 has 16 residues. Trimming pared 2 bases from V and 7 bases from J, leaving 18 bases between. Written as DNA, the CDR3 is TGTGCCTGGAGTCGCGACAGCCGGGGGATAGCCAACGTCCTGACTTTC. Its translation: CAWSRDSRGIANVLTF.

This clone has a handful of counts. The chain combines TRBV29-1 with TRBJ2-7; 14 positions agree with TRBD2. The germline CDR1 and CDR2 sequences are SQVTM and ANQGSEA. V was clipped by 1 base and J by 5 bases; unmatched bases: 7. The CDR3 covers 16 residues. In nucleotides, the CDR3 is TGCAGCGTTGAAGGGGTAGGACTAGCGGGAGGTAACGAGCAGTACTTC. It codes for CSVEGVGLAGGNEQYF.

The chain's CDR3 is CASSLVTSATDTQYF. The CDR3 nucleotides read TGTGCCAGCAGCTTAGTGACTAGCGCCACAGATACGCAGTATTTT. The rearrangement uses TRBV11-1 and TRBJ2-3; 8 bases are a match to TRBD2. Germline CDR1 SGHAT, CDR2 FQDESV (reference sequence). V lost 1 base, J lost 2 bases, and 2 bases stayed unmatched. CDR3 size: 15 residues.

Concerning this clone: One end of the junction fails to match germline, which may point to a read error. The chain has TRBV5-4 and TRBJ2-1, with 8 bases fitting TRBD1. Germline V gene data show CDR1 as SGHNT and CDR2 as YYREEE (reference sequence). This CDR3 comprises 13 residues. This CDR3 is CASSYERRDRTIF. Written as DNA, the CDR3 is TGTGCCAGCAGCTACGAGCGCCGGGACAGGACGATCTTC. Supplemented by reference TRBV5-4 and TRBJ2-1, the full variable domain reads ETGVTQSPTHLIKTRGQQVTLRCSSQSGHNTVSWYQQALGQGPQFIFQYYREEENGRGNFPPRFSGLQFPNYSSELNVNALELDDSALYLCASSYERRDRTIFGPGTRLTVL.

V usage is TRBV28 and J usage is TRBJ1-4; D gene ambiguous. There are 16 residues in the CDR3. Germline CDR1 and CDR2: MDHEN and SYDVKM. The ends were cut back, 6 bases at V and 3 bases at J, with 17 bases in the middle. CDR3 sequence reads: CASRPAGEIANEKLFF. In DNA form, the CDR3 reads TGTGCCAGCAGGCCCGCTGGGGAGATAGCTAATGAAAAACTGTTTTTT.

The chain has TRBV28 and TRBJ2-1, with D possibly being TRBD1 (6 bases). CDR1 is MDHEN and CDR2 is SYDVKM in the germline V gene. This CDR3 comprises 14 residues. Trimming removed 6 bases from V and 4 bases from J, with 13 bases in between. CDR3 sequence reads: CASSQGLSYNEQFF. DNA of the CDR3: TGTGCCAGCAGCCAGGGGCTGAGTTACAATGAGCAGTTCTTC.

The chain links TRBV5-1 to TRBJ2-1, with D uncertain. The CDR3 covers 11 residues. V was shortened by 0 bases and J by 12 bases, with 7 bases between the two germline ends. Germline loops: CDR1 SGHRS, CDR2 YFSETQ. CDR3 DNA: TGCGCCAGCAGCTTGGAGTCGGGGCAGTTCTTC. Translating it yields CASSLESGQFF.

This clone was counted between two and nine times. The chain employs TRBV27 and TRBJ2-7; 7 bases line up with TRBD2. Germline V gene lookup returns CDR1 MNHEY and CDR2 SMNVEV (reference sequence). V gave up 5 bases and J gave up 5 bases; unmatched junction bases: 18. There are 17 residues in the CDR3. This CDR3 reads CASSPRSPRAGDHEQYF. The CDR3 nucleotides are TGTGCCAGCAGTCCCCGTTCCCCCCGGGCGGGAGACCACGAGCAGTACTTC.

The CDR3 DNA sequence: TGTGCCAGCAGTTCCCAAGGGCGGGGGGGGACAGATACGCAGTATTTT. This codes for CASSSQGRGGTDTQYF. This rearrangement joins TRBV28 to TRBJ2-3; TRBD2 matches at 9 bases. Trimming removed 4 bases from V and 3 bases from J; junction bases left unmatched: 8. The CDR3 contains 16 residues. From germline, CDR1 is MDHEN and CDR2 SYDVKM. Full variable domain (remainder filled in from reference TRBV28 and TRBJ2-3): DVKVTQSSRYLVKRTGEKVFLECVQDMDHENMFWYRQDPGLGLRLIYFSYDVKMKEKGDIPEGYSVSREKKERFSLILESASTNQTSMYLCASSSQGRGGTDTQYFGPGTRLTVL.

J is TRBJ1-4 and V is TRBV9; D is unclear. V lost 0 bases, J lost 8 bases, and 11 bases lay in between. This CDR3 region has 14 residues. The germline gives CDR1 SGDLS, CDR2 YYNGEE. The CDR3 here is CASSVGVSGEKLFF. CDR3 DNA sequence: TGTGCCAGCAGCGTAGGAGTTTCGGGGGAAAAACTGTTTTTT.

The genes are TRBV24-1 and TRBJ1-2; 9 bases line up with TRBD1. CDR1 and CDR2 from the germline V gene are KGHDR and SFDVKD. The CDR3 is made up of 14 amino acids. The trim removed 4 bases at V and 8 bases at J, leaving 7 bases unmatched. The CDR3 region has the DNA TGTGCCACCAGTGACCGTACAGGGGGCCGGGGCTACACCTTC. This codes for CATSDRTGGRGYTF.

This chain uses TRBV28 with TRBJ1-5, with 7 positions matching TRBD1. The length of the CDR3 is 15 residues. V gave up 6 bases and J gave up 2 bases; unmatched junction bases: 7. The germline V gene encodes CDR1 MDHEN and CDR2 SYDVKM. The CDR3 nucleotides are TGTGCCAGCAGAGACAGGGATATGGGCAATCAGCCCCAGCATTTT. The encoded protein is CASRDRDMGNQPQHF.

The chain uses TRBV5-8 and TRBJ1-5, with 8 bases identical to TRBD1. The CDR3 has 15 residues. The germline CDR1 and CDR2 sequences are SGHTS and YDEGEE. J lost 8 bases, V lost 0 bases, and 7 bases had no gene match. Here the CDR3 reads CASSLEQGAVKPQHF. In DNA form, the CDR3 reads TGTGCCAGCAGCTTGGAGCAGGGGGCAGTGAAGCCCCAGCATTTT.

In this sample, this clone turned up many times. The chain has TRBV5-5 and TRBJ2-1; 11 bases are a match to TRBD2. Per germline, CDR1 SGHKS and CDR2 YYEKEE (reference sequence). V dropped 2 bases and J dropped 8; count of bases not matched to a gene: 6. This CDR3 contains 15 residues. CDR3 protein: CASSLVAGGVYEQFF. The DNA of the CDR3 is TGTGCCAGCAGCTTAGTAGCGGGAGGGGTGTATGAGCAGTTCTTC.

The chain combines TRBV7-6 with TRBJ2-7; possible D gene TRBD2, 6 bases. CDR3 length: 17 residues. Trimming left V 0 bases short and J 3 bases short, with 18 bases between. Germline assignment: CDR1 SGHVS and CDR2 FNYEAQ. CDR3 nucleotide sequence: TGTGCCAGCAGCTTAGCGGATAGCCGGGGGTCCCTCTACGAGCAGTACTTC. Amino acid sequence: CASSLADSRGSLYEQYF.

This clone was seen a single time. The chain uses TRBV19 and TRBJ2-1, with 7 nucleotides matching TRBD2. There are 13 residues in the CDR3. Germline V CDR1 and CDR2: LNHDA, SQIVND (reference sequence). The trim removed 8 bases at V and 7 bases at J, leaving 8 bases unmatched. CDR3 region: CASGRERGNEQFF. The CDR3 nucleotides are TGTGCCAGTGGGCGGGAGAGGGGAAATGAGCAGTTCTTC.

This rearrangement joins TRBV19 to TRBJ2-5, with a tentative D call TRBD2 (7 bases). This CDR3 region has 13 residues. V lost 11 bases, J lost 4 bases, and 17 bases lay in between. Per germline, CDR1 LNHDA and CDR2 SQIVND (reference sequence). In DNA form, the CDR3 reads TGTGCCGCCCAACGGGGGGCCGGAGAGACCCAGTACTTC. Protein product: CAAQRGAGETQYF. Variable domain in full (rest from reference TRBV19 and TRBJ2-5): DGGITQSPKYLFRKEGQNVTLSCEQNLNHDAMYWYRQDPGQGLRLIYYSQIVNDFQKGDIAEGYSVSREKKESFPLTVTSAQKNPTAFYLCAAQRGAGETQYFGPGTRLLVL.

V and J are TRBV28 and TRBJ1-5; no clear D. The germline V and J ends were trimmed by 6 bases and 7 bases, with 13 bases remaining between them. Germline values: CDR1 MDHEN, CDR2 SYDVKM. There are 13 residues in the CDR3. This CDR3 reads CASRLGIRQPQHF. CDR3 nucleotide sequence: TGTGCCAGCAGGCTCGGGATAAGGCAGCCCCAGCATTTT.